A selection of T cell receptor beta chains follows, all from one sample in a study of T cell repertoires in cytomegalovirus infection. TCRdb independently ran MiXCR on the reads; one entry per CDR3 protein. The data contain hundreds of thousands of distinct CDR3 sequences, approximately 40% of them singletons. For these receptors, no antigen is known. The sample was cultured PBMCs, taken from culture after CMV antigen stimulation. The origin of the receptors is a human donor in good health (CMV status not recorded). Some clones in this sample may be carry-over from other donors' samples. CDR3s include the opening cysteine and the closing phenylalanine or tryptophan. D genes are given only for firm matches. Only some rows state a clone size, as once, few, many or a class for expanded clones.

. TRBJ2-1 TRBV27 TRBD1 CASSLDRMVDEQFF TGTGCCAGCAGTTTGGACAGGATGGTTGATGAGCAGTTCTTC
. TRBJ2-1 TRBV14 . CASSQVPTAYNEQFF TGTGCCAGCAGCCAAGTTCCGACAGCCTACAATGAGCAGTTCTTC
once TRBJ2-1 TRBV7-9 . CASSLNGINEQFF TGTGCCAGCAGCTTAAATGGTATAAATGAGCAGTTCTTC
. TRBJ2-3 TRBV12-3/TRBV12-4 . CASSTGTYQDTQYF TGTGCCAGCAGTACCGGGACTTACCAAGATACGCAGTATTTT
few TRBJ1-4 TRBV7-6 . CASSSGRGRLGKLFF TGTGCCAGCAGCTCGGGGAGGGGAAGATTAGGAAAACTGTTTTTT
. TRBJ2-5 TRBV7-2 TRBD1 CASSFLDRGPQETQYF TGTGCCAGCAGCTTTTTAGACAGGGGGCCTCAAGAGACCCAGTACTTC
few TRBJ1-6 TRBV20-1 . CSASRPSSYNSPLHF TGCAGTGCTAGCCGGCCGAGCTCCTATAATTCACCCCTCCACTTT
many TRBJ1-5 TRBV12-3/TRBV12-4 . CASSSGRNQPQHF TGTGCCAGCAGTTCCGGGCGGAATCAGCCCCAGCATTTT
once TRBJ1-6 TRBV6-6 TRBD1 CASSVYRDRVDSPLHF TGTGCCAGCAGCGTATACCGGGACAGGGTTGATTCACCCCTCCACTTT
many TRBJ1-6 TRBV7-2 . CASSFRVSNSPLHF TGTGCCAGCAGCTTTCGGGTCTCAAATTCACCCCTCCACTTT
. TRBJ1-1 TRBV7-2 . CASSLFWDGTEAFF TGTGCCAGCAGCTTGTTTTGGGACGGGACTGAAGCTTTCTTT
few TRBJ2-1 TRBV5-4 TRBD1 CASSKAGTGYREQFF TGTGCCAGCAGCAAAGCCGGGACAGGGTATCGTGAGCAGTTCTTC
. TRBJ1-1 TRBV29-1 TRBD1 CSVFGQGATNTEAFF TGCAGCGTCTTCGGACAGGGGGCGACGAACACTGAAGCTTTCTTT
. TRBJ1-5 TRBV29-1 . CSVVLSAPGQPQHF TGCAGCGTTGTACTGTCGGCACCGGGACAGCCCCAGCATTTT
. TRBJ2-1 TRBV7-2 . CASSFGRHNEQFF TGTGCCAGCAGCTTTGGGCGGCACAATGAGCAGTTCTTC
few TRBJ2-3 TRBV29-1 . CSVVLAGTDTQYF TGCAGCGTTGTATTAGCGGGCACAGATACGCAGTATTTT
. TRBJ2-5 TRBV7-2 TRBD1 CASSTRDSQETQYF TGTGCCAGCAGCACCCGGGACAGTCAGGAGACCCAGTACTTC
few TRBJ2-1 TRBV7-8 TRBD1 CASSLKRTGVANEQFF TGTGCCAGCAGCTTAAAAAGGACAGGGGTGGCAAATGAGCAGTTCTTC
. TRBJ1-1 TRBV6-5 TRBD1 CASLSSPFDRGGTEAFF TGTGCCAGCTTATCTTCCCCTTTTGACAGGGGTGGCACTGAAGCTTTCTTT
. TRBJ1-1 TRBV7-6 . CASSLDGGWTEAFF TGTGCCAGCAGCTTAGACGGGGGGTGGACTGAAGCTTTCTTT
few TRBJ2-7 TRBV7-2 TRBD2 CASSLRPGTSLLQYF TGTGCCAGCAGCTTAAGACCCGGGACTAGCCTACTCCAGTACTTC
. TRBJ1-5 TRBV2 . CASSRGHDQPQHF TGTGCCAGCAGTAGGGGCCACGATCAGCCCCAGCATTTT
few TRBJ1-1 TRBV6-1 . CASRHNGPSGDTEAFF TGTGCCAGCAGACACAACGGACCCTCCGGGGACACTGAAGCTTTCTTT
. TRBJ2-3 TRBV7-2 . CASSLTLETDTQYF TGTGCCAGCAGCTTAACACTAGAGACAGATACGCAGTATTTT
. TRBJ1-2 TRBV24-1 . CATSRVYGYTF TGTGCCACCAGTCGAGTATATGGCTACACCTTC
few TRBJ2-4 TRBV6-2/TRBV6-3 . CASRPPVHRVPNIQYF TGTGCCAGCCGACCCCCCGTCCATCGGGTGCCAAACATTCAGTACTTC
. TRBJ2-7 TRBV14 . CASSQVWGDEQYF TGTGCCAGCAGCCAAGTATGGGGCGACGAGCAGTACTTC
. TRBJ2-7 TRBV15 TRBD2 CATSRPYSGIYEQYF TGTGCCACCAGCAGGCCCTATAGCGGGATCTACGAGCAGTACTTC
few TRBJ1-1 TRBV6-5 TRBD1 CASRKPDRVTEAFF TGTGCCAGCAGAAAGCCCGACAGGGTTACTGAAGCTTTCTTT
. TRBJ1-5 TRBV19 TRBD1 CASRTTGGQPQHF TGTGCCAGTAGAACAACAGGGGGCCAGCCCCAGCATTTT
few TRBJ1-2 TRBV7-2 . CASSPKPTYGYTF TGTGCCAGCAGCCCGAAGCCGACCTATGGCTACACCTTC